This T cell receptor (beta chain) derives from a study of regulatory T cells in long-lasting Graves disease (dated by TCRdb to 2020 to 2022). Background on the whole study: Antithyroid drugs had been taken for less than 3 months by newly diagnosed Graves' disease patients. Patients with persistent Graves' disease were compared with patients with newly diagnosed Graves' disease using TCR sequencing and RNA sequencing of peripheral blood. The study took place in China and was registered as a clinical trial. A total of roughly 33 samples were covered by TCR sequencing, comprising roughly 13 persistent and around 20 newly diagnosed Graves' disease patients. Points the paper makes about the study in general: Lower TCR Shannon entropy and fewer highly expanded clones were observed in persistent Graves' disease patients than in newly diagnosed patients, which suggested clonal expansion. Sequencing and analysis were restricted to the TCR beta chain. Only peripheral blood was studied, because thyroid tissue, the primary lesion, was inaccessible. Persistent patients shared more public clonotypes among themselves (over 2,500) than newly diagnosed patients did (over 950). The small sample size was acknowledged by the authors as a limitation that may reduce accuracy.

Library preparation employed multiplex PCR. The reads were generated on an Illumina HiSeq 4000. iRepertoire HTBI primers and Arm-PCR amplification of CDR3 regions were used to construct TCR beta libraries. Before sequencing, the PCR products underwent gel purification. The authors processed their data as follows. Gene usage analysis of CDR3 amino acid clonotypes used the roughly 62 TRBV and around 14 TRBJ segments found across samples. COPE and FqMerger were used to merge the filtered high-quality paired reads into contigs. BLAST was used to align contigs to IMGT TRBV, TRBD and TRBJ reference genes, with CDR3 defined following IMGT. Any clonotype with a frequency above 0.1% was classified as a highly expanded clone. Shannon entropy served as the measure of repertoire diversity, while the Gini coefficient captured V-J evenness. Clonotypes shared by more than one individual were considered public. TCRdb handled the public reads itself, with Q25 trimming in fastp and clone calling in MiXCR, and kept productive beta chains. Entries are consolidated by CDR3 protein sequence, retaining the most common genes and DNA. The authors' filters were not applied to this entry. The sample records 390,000 or so distinct CDR3 sequences, 10% to 15% of which are singletons. Approximately 17% of the sample belongs to the ten largest clones.

Taken with the paper, the label for time point translates to: newly diagnosed GD, antithyroid drugs for less than 3 months. For both TCR sequencing and RNA sequencing, RNA was extracted from PBMCs using TRIzol. Graves' disease was diagnosed according to American Thyroid Association guidelines. Patients for the study were recruited at an endocrinology department in Xi'an, China. Each patient gave roughly 10 milliliters of peripheral blood, collected in an EDTA anticoagulant tube. PBMCs were isolated by Ficoll Paque Plus density gradient separation without further T cell sorting. An Agilent 2100 Bioanalyzer and agarose gel were used to assess RNA quality, and a NanoDrop 2000 was used to measure RNA concentration. This clonotype was counted ten times or more. Its antigen remains unidentified. The sample holds no much larger clone one base away, and base qualities are not on file. The same data also went into a second study, on T cells in Graves' hyperthyroidism and ophthalmopathy. The second source states: A patient counted as having stable Graves' hyperthyroidism if no progression to ophthalmopathy occurred over 18 months of follow-up. Hyperthyroidism patients were newly diagnosed, with disease duration under 2 months, and aged 18 to 65 years. Exclusion was applied to patients with uncontrolled infections, other autoimmune diseases, pregnancy or lactation. Diagnoses were established on the basis of clinical symptoms, serum thyroxine and TRAb, thyroid ultrasound, and orbital computed tomography. The first round of RT-PCR for the TCR CDR3 was performed with the HTBI primer set and the Qiagen OneStep RT-PCR kit. Blood samples also contained most of the expanded thyroid clonotypes (frequency above 0.001), which suggests that blood repertoires may reflect thyroid immune responses. A model built on a 13 V-J signature distinguished ophthalmopathy from stable hyperthyroidism, reaching around 88% sensitivity and around 81% specificity in cross-validation and 80%/75% in testing. During validation, the model predicted progression to ophthalmopathy a median of approximately 6 months ahead of onset, with around 71% sensitivity and 72% to 80% specificity. To identify TCR V-J signatures that set the groups apart, the researchers used a discovery cohort of approximately 98 patients, made up of around 42 with Graves' ophthalmopathy and some 56 with stable Graves' hyperthyroidism. Whether ophthalmopathy could be predicted prospectively was tested in an independent validation cohort made up of some 20 hyperthyroidism patients plus 17 patients who later progressed to ophthalmopathy. The 85 to 100 discovery patients were divided at random into training and test sets in a 7:3 ratio. The study also compared thyroid tissue and blood T-cell repertoires from over 5 Graves' hyperthyroidism patients. Once sampling was done, hyperthyroidism patients were given methimazole at a starting dose of 30 mg daily, whereas ophthalmopathy patients were given high-dose intravenous methylprednisolone. Libraries were constructed in a second round of multiplex PCR, after which size selection and purification were performed. Sequencing of the libraries was done on an Illumina HiSeq2000 using paired-end 100 bp reads. SOAPnuke was used to process the raw data, with reads discarded if the reads contained adapters or uncalled bases, had a mean Phred below 15, or lacked an exact constant-primer or identifier match. High-quality paired reads were merged with COPE v1.2.5, and unique nucleotide sequences were defined as clonotypes. MiTCR v1.1 was used to align clonotypes to the IMGT TRBV, TRBD and TRBJ reference segments. Only V-J combinations with frequency above 0.0001, covering about 99% of repertoires, were analysed. The TCS score was defined as the ratio of F50 (clonal expansion) to E x V (chaos), calculated using BLOSUM62-based TCRdist between CDR3 peptides within each V-J. Welch's t-statistics and random forest reduced roughly 540 V-J features to roughly 13, which were used in a naive Bayes classifier (R e1071). No statistical method was used to fix the sample size in advance, and group allocation was not hidden from the investigators. The paper describes TCR Vbeta CDR3 sequencing of around 130 peripheral blood samples, made up of approximately 40 ophthalmopathy patients, 70 to 75 hyperthyroidism patients and 17 progressor patients.

The origin of this receptor is a woman aged 18 to 35 with Graves disease. Donor details come from another sample of the same person, matched by shared clones. Specimen: peripheral blood mononuclear cells (PBMCs), collected at new diagnosis, from a patient treated with antithyroid drugs.

The DNA sequence follows: TGTGCCAGCAACGAACAGACAAACCAAGCTTTCTTT. It codes for CASNEQTNQAFF. The rearranged chain carries TRBV7-9 and TRBJ1-1; the D gene remains uncertain. CDR1 and CDR2, looked up from the germline V gene (reference sequence), are SEHNR and FQNEAQ. The V end loses 7 bases and the J end loses 9 bases, and a stretch of 15 bases separates them. The CDR3 sequence holds 12 residues, the cysteine and phenylalanine included. Of the read, only the CDR3 DNA is kept; its 36 bases are in frame from base 1.